This TCR beta chain was obtained from a study of cytomegalovirus exposure and HLA in healthy donors. As concerns this clone: The antigen remains undetermined.

In the PCR, 60 Vbeta and 13 Jbeta primers were used. Original data processing: A follow-up analysis tallied around 80 million unique TCR beta chains, roughly 10 million shared. Assay used: immunoSEQ multiplex PCR; TCRdb lists only in-frame clones, some missing. The V and J calls and the clone size are those of that table, but D and trimming were determined from the DNA. The sample includes over 100,000 clones, 55% to 75% of them seen just once. General observations from the study: In a later analysis, a missense DCLRE1C variant was linked to TCR beta V- and J-gene trimming.

The clonotype was recovered from a man between 50 and 59 years old in good health and CMV-seropositive. Specimen: PBMCs.

This chain's CDR3 is CASSQERTGGYTF. DNA for the CDR3: TGTGCCAGCAGCCAAGAAAGAACCGGTGGCTACACCTTC. This chain links TRBV14 with TRBJ1-2, with D uncertain. The CDR3 length is 13 residues. V was clipped by 0 bases and J by 7 bases, with 9 bases between them. Germline V gene sequence: CDR1 SGHDN, CDR2 FVKESK. Full variable domain (remainder filled in from reference TRBV14 and TRBJ1-2): EAGVTQFPSHSVIEKGQTVTLRCDPISGHDNLYWYRRVMGKEIKFLLHFVKESKQDESGMPNNRFLAERTGGTYSTLKVQPAELEDSGVYFCASSQERTGGYTFGSGTRLTVV.